Listed below are T cell receptor beta chains from one sample, sequenced in a study of blood T cells in healthy people across ages. TCRdb re-called the 5' RACE reads with MiXCR, one entry per CDR3 protein. The data contain 550,000 to 800,000 distinct CDR3 sequences, 20% to 25% of them singletons. The material sequenced was blood. The receptors come from a man between 65 and 85 years old in good health. CDR3s include the opening cysteine and the closing phenylalanine or tryptophan. Some rows mark clone size as missing; the rest say once, few, many or name a class of expanded clone.

CDR3	V	size
CSAGQGSTGELFF	TRBV29-1	few
CASSPRRTYGYTF	TRBV12-3/TRBV12-4	-
CASSPPLGPGGAFF	TRBV28	-
CSARGLADEQFF	TRBV20-1	few
CASSPGGDEQYF	TRBV18	few
CATSRVEGAFSQETQYF	TRBV15	-
CASSPPGNIQYF	TRBV6-2/TRBV6-3	many
CASRSGGGPRNIQYF	TRBV6-6	many
CASSALSTDTQYF	TRBV9	many
CASSQAGLTSYEQYF	TRBV3-1	few
CASSDFLAGAETQYF	TRBV2	-
CASSLFWKTGELFF	TRBV13	few
CASNLGSAQYF	TRBV6-2/TRBV6-3	-
CASSQAPLASNTGELFF	TRBV4-2	many
CASSYPQLNTIYF	TRBV6-6	few
CASSFQGSHEQYF	TRBV7-2	once
CASSHGSPQGGTEAFF	TRBV3-1	-
CASSGGVNSPLHF	TRBV6-5	-
CASSISGRPFGTDTQYF	TRBV7-8	-
CASSSTSPCNEQFF	TRBV11-2	-
CSARPPGLAGIKQETQYF	TRBV20-1	-
CSARDGTSGRYEQYF	TRBV20-1	-
CASKQPVYLETQYF	TRBV2	few
CASTIAGGFLHF	TRBV7-8	few
CASSSPTGEGYGYTF	TRBV6-6	-
CASSLEVAERGEQFF	TRBV5-1	-
CASRKTGTYEQCF	TRBV5-1	-
CASSLDGAHGYTF	TRBV5-1	few
CASNPMDRGHEQYF	TRBV2	many
CATSGGGNEKLFF	TRBV10-3	-
CASSLEQNSGNTIYF	TRBV12-3/TRBV12-4	few
CASIRGDYGYTF	TRBV6-6	-
CASKTSGTSYEQYF	TRBV6-2/TRBV6-3	-
CASSRVDRGEQPQHF	TRBV4-1	-
CASPITGIPYEQYF	TRBV23-1	few
CASSQVLQGSKDTEAFF	TRBV4-1	-
CASSLFGARVPQTNSPLHF	TRBV28	-
CASTTEVNTEAFF	TRBV7-9	few
CSARDRRGGDEQYF	TRBV20-1	-
CASSEGALWEKLFF	TRBV2	-
CSARAQSVNTEAFF	TRBV20-1	-
CASSYTGGLETQYF	TRBV6-5	-
CASSQRTSGSSGEQYF	TRBV3-1	-
CSASGAGAGYTDTQYF	TRBV20-1	few
CASSLEPRWTGTLSYNEQFF	TRBV12-3/TRBV12-4	-
CASRTGDSYEQYF	TRBV5-1	few
CASSFRTVGETQYF	TRBV7-2	few
CASSPTGVHPQHF	TRBV12-3/TRBV12-4	-
CASSSPTSRPHTDTQYF	TRBV27	-
CSVRTVSETQYF	TRBV29-1	-
CASSGVGGEKLFF	TRBV6-4	-
CASSQEDNTDTQYF	TRBV4-1	-
CASSDLRGDRMSYEQYF	TRBV6-1	-
CSARAGKGTRDEQFF	TRBV20-1	few
CASSLEYLAKNIQYF	TRBV11-2	-
CASSMPGGSSYEQYF	TRBV28	few
CASSQDRAGGVDTQYF	TRBV4-1	few
CSARGPGRPTYNEQFF	TRBV20-1	-
CASSLAGQGLADTQYF	TRBV5-1	-
CASSPLIGQGGGEQYF	TRBV11-2	many